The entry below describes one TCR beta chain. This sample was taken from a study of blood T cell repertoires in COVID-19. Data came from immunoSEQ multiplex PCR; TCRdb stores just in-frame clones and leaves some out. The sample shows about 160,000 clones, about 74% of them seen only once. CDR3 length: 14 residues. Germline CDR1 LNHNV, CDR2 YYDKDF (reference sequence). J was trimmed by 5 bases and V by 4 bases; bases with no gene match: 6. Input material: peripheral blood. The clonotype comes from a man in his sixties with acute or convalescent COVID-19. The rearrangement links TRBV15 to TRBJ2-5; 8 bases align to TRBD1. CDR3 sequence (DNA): TGTGCCACCAGCAAAGGACAGGGATGGGAGACCCAGTACTTC. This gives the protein CATSKGQGWETQYF.